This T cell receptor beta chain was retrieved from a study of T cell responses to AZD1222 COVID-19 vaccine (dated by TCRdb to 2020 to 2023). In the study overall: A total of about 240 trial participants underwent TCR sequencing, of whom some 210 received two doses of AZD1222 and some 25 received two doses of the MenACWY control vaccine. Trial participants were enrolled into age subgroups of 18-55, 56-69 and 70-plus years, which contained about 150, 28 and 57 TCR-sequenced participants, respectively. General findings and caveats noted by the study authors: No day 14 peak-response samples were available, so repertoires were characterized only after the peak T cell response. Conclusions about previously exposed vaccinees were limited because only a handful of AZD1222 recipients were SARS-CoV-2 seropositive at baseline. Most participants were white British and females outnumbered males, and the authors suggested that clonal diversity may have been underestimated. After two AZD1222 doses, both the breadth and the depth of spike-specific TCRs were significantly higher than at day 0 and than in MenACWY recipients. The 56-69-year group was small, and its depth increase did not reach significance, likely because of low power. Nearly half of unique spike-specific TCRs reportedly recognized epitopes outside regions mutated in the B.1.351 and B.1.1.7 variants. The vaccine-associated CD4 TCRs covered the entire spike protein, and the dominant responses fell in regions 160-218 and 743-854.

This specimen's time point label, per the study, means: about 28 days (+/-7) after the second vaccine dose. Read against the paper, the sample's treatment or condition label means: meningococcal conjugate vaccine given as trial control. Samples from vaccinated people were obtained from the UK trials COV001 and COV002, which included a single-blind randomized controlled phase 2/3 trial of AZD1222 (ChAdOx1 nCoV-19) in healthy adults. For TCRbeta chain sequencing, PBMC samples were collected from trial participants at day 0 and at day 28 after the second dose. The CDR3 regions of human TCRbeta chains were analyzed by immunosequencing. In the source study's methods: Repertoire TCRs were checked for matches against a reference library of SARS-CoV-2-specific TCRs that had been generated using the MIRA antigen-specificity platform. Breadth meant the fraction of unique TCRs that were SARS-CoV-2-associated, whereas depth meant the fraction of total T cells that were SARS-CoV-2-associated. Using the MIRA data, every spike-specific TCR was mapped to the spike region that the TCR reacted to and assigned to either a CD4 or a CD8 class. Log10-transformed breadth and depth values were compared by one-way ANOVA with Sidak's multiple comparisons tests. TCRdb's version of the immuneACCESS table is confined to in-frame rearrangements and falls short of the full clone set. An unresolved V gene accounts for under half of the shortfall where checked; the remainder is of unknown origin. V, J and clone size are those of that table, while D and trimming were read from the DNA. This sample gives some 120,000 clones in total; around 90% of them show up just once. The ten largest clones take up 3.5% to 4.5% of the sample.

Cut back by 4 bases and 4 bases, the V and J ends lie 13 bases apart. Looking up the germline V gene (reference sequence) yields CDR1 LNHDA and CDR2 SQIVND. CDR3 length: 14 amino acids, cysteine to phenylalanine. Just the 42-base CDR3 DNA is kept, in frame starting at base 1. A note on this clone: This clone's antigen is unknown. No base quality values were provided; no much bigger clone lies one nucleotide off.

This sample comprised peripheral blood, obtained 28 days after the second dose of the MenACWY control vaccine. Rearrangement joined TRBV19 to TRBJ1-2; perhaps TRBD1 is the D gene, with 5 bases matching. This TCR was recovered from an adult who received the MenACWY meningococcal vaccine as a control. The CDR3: CASSTGDDFYGYTF. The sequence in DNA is TGTGCCAGTAGTACCGGGGACGACTTCTATGGCTACACCTTC.